This passage covers 25 T cell receptor beta chains from one sample sequenced in a study of T-cell reconstitution after alpha-beta-depleted transplantation in children. Preparation of the TCRbeta library used unique molecular identifiers. Each CDR3 protein gets one entry after TCRdb re-called the PCR reads with MiXCR. The sample has about 980,000 distinct CDR3 sequences; about 29% are singletons. This specimen was PBMCs, mostly from graft donor cells, taken 360 days after TCRalphabeta/CD19-depleted stem cell transplant. The receptors stem from a boy younger than two who had a stem cell transplant for SCID, so the T cells may come from the graft donor.

This chain links TRBV6-1 with TRBJ1-1; maybe TRBD1 (5 bases). This CDR3 comprises 14 residues. Germline CDR1 and CDR2: MNHNS and SASEGT. V was shortened by 5 bases and J by 6 bases, with 16 bases between the two germline ends. As DNA, the CDR3 is TGTGCCAGCAGTCAACTGGGGGGTGGGGCTGAAGCTTTCTTT. It translates to CASSQLGGGAEAFF.

The V and J genes are TRBV5-4 and TRBJ2-1; unclear D gene. Germline assignment: CDR1 SGHNT and CDR2 YYREEE (reference sequence). The CDR3 has 15 amino acids. The V end was cut by 4 bases, the J end by 3 bases, with 14 bases between. Here the CDR3 DNA reads TGTGCCAGCAGCCGTCAACCTGTAGGCTACAATGAGCAGTTCTTC. The encoded protein is CASSRQPVGYNEQFF.

This clonotype has only a few counts. The chain employs TRBV9 and TRBJ2-7, with D possibly matching TRBD1 (6 bases). Deletions cut 4 bases from V and 5 bases from J, with 16 bases between. The germline gives CDR1 SGDLS, CDR2 YYNGEE. The CDR3 contains 14 residues. CDR3 in DNA: TGTGCCAGCAGCTCACAGGGTTTTAACGACGAGCAGTACTTC. Its protein is CASSSQGFNDEQYF.

J is TRBJ2-6 and V is TRBV12-3 or TRBV12-4; D remains unclear. The CDR3 extends over 15 amino acids. V was trimmed by 3 bases and J by 0 bases, leaving 6 bases between them. For the CDR3, the DNA is TGTGCCAGCAGTTTTCACGGCTCTGGGGCCAACGTCCTGACTTTC. Protein sequence: CASSFHGSGANVLTF.

The chain couples TRBV6-2 or TRBV6-3 to TRBJ2-3, with TRBD2 as a possible D gene (5 bases). Germline V gene data show CDR1 as MNHEY and CDR2 as SVGEGT. The CDR3 spans 15 residues. V lost 6 bases and J lost 0, with 13 bases in between. CDR3 region: CASSPGITSTDTQYF. CDR3 DNA sequence: TGTGCCAGCAGCCCCGGGATTACTAGCACAGATACGCAGTATTTT.

This clonotype was seen a few times. The chain uses TRBV20-1 and TRBJ2-3; TRBD1 agrees at 8 bases. This CDR3 has 13 residues. Unmatched junction bases numbered 3, after V lost 1 base and J lost 6 bases. Germline CDR1 DFQATT, CDR2 SNEGSKA (reference sequence). The CDR3 reads CSARVDRADTQYF. CDR3 sequence (DNA): TGCAGTGCTAGAGTGGACAGGGCCGATACGCAGTATTTT.

This chain links TRBV5-1 with TRBJ2-2; 8 nucleotides match TRBD1. The V and J ends lost 4 bases and 1 base, in that order; junction bases with no gene match: 9. The CDR3 contains 17 residues. CDR1 and CDR2 (germline): SGHRS, YFSETQ. CDR3 sequence: CASSPSPGTGNTGELFF. The CDR3 coding sequence is TGCGCCAGCAGCCCCTCTCCCGGGACAGGGAACACCGGGGAGCTGTTTTTT.

This clonotype appeared a few times. The chain carries TRBV4-1 and TRBJ1-1; no clear D. V was shortened by 4 bases and J by 6 bases, with 18 bases between the two germline ends. The CDR3 is 15 residues long. Germline V gives CDR1 MGHRA, CDR2 YSYEKL. The CDR3: CASSPVGLVPSEAFF. The DNA of the CDR3 is TGCGCCAGCAGCCCCGTTGGACTGGTCCCCTCTGAAGCTTTCTTT.

The chain combines TRBV27 with TRBJ2-7; 14 nucleotides align to TRBD2. Germline CDR1 is MNHEY and CDR2 is SMNVEV (reference sequence). There are 17 residues in the CDR3. Trimming took 4 bases from V and 5 from J; bases not matched to a gene: 10. CDR3 region: CASSSGTSGGVVDEQYF. The CDR3 DNA is TGTGCCAGCAGTTCCGGGACTAGCGGGGGTGTGGTCGACGAGCAGTACTTC.

The chain recombines TRBV15 with TRBJ2-5; the match to TRBD1 covers 8 bases. J was trimmed by 5 bases and V by 0 bases; bases with no gene match: 5. In germline, CDR1 is LNHNV, CDR2 YYDKDF (reference sequence). The CDR3 consists of 15 residues. The DNA of the CDR3 is TGTGCCACCAGCAGAGATACAGGGGGTGGGGAGACCCAGTACTTC. Its translation is CATSRDTGGGETQYF.

V and J are TRBV6-2 or TRBV6-3 and TRBJ2-7; 8 bases are a match to TRBD2. Germline-derived CDR1 and CDR2 are MNHEY and SVGEGT. The CDR3 length is 17 residues. V shed 4 bases and J 0 bases; nucleotides not matched to a gene: 11. The CDR3 loop reads CASSSPKGAGVSYEQYF. DNA for the CDR3: TGTGCCAGCAGTTCCCCTAAGGGAGCGGGGGTCTCCTACGAGCAGTACTTC.

This clonotype was detected a few times. The chain recombines TRBV27 with TRBJ2-2, with TRBD2 matching over 8 bases. Germline CDR1 is MNHEY and CDR2 is SMNVEV (reference sequence). J was trimmed by 3 bases and V by 3 bases; bases with no gene match: 6. CDR3 length: 16 amino acids. The CDR3 region is CASSFGAGGYTGELFF. DNA for the CDR3: TGTGCCAGCAGTTTCGGGGCGGGGGGTTACACCGGGGAGCTGTTTTTT.

This clonotype turned up a few times. The chain employs TRBV29-1 and TRBJ2-3; 8 positions agree with TRBD1. The CDR3 has 12 residues. The germline V gene has CDR1 SQVTM and CDR2 ANQGSEA. The CDR3 nucleotides read TGCTGCTGGACAGGGAACTCTCATACGCAGTATTTT. Amino acid sequence: CCWTGNSHTQYF.

There are a few counts of this clonotype. J is TRBJ2-1 and V is TRBV12-3 or TRBV12-4, with 11 bases matching TRBD2. J gave up 5 bases and V 3 bases, and 6 bases lay outside the gene matches. This CDR3 is built from 16 residues. The CDR3 reads CASSFSSGGTNNEQFF. The CDR3 coding sequence is TGTGCCAGCAGTTTCTCTAGCGGGGGGACCAACAATGAGCAGTTCTTC.

This clonotype was picked up a small number of times. The chain links TRBV6-5 to TRBJ1-1; D unresolved. Trimming removed 4 bases from V and 3 bases from J, with 12 bases in between. There are 14 residues in the CDR3. Germline lookup yields CDR1 MNHEY and CDR2 SVGAGI. CDR3 amino acids: CASSLSPGYTEAFF. In DNA form, the CDR3 reads TGTGCCAGCAGTTTATCCCCTGGGTACACTGAAGCTTTCTTT.

This clonotype was counted only a few times. The chain is built from TRBV20-1 and TRBJ2-7, with D possibly being TRBD1 (7 bases). Looked up from germline, CDR1 is DFQATT and CDR2 is SNEGSKA (reference sequence). Trimming cost V 6 bases and J 4 bases, with 13 bases left between them. This CDR3 contains 12 residues. The CDR3 loop reads CSAEGARYEQYF. The CDR3 bases are TGCAGTGCGGAGGGGGCGCGGTACGAGCAGTACTTC.

The J gene is TRBJ1-1, the V gene TRBV12-5, with 7 nucleotides matching TRBD1. The CDR3 is 17 residues long. The ends lost 2 bases at V and 1 base at J; junction bases unmatched: 10. Germline V gives CDR1 LGHNT, CDR2 FRNRAP. CDR3 sequence: CASGLQTTGMKNTEAFF. As DNA, the CDR3 is TGTGCTAGTGGTTTGCAGACGACAGGGATGAAGAACACTGAAGCTTTCTTT.

This clonotype came up a few times. The chain joins TRBV3-1 to TRBJ1-1; D is unresolved. This CDR3 contains 13 residues. The V and J ends lost 7 bases and 1 base respectively, with 10 bases between them. Per the germline V gene, CDR1 is LGHDT and CDR2 is YNNKEL (reference sequence). DNA for the CDR3: TGTGCCAGCACCCCTAGACGGAACACTGAAGCTTTCTTT. Protein: CASTPRRNTEAFF.

J is TRBJ2-3 and V is TRBV28, with 8 positions matching TRBD1. V shed 2 bases, J shed 1 base, and the junction held 2 bases outside the gene matches. The CDR3 extends over 15 amino acids. Germline V gene data show CDR1 as MDHEN and CDR2 as SYDVKM. DNA of the CDR3: TGTGCCAGCAGTTTAACCAGGGGGCGCACAGATACGCAGTATTTT. Protein: CASSLTRGRTDTQYF.

This clonotype was detected only once. The chain is built from TRBV20-1 and TRBJ1-5, with D perhaps TRBD1 (5 bases). Germline V lookup: CDR1 DFQATT, CDR2 SNEGSKA (reference sequence). The CDR3 totals 17 residues. Trimming took off 5 bases at V and 2 bases at J, with 22 bases between the two ends. CDR3 bases: TGCAGTGCTGGACCCGACGGACTTACAGGAGGCAATCAGCCCCAGCATTTT. It encodes CSAGPDGLTGGNQPQHF.

The table lists this clonotype with a few counts. This chain uses TRBV10-3 with TRBJ2-7; TRBD1 aligns across 10 bases. There are 14 residues in the CDR3. V lost 7 bases and J lost 2; bases outside the gene matches: 5. Germline V CDR1 and CDR2: ENHRY, SYGVKD. The CDR3 bases are TGTGCCATCATGGTGGGGACAGGGGCCTACGAGCAGTACTTC. Amino acids: CAIMVGTGAYEQYF.

The chain links TRBV5-1 to TRBJ2-1; 10 bases line up with TRBD1. CDR1 is SGHRS and CDR2 is YFSETQ in the germline V gene. The CDR3 runs 15 residues. The trim removed 0 bases at V and 6 bases at J, leaving 3 bases unmatched. This chain's CDR3 is CASSLGQGALNEQFF. The CDR3 DNA follows: TGCGCCAGCAGCTTGGGACAGGGGGCCCTCAATGAGCAGTTCTTC.

This clonotype appeared a few times. The rearrangement joins TRBV3-1 to TRBJ1-1; no definite D call. V was shortened by 4 bases and J by 5 bases, with 14 bases between the two germline ends. This CDR3 has 14 residues. The V gene's germline CDR1 is LGHDT and CDR2 YNNKEL (reference sequence). The CDR3 DNA sequence: TGTGCCAGCAGCCTCCCCGGTGGGCGAACTGAAGCTTTCTTT. This codes for CASSLPGGRTEAFF. Full variable domain (missing parts from reference TRBV3-1 and TRBJ1-1): DTAVSQTPKYLVTQMGNDKSIKCEQNLGHDTMYWYKQDSKKFLKIMFSYNNKELIINETVPNRFSPKSPDKAHLNLHINSLELGDSAVYFCASSLPGGRTEAFFGQGTRLTVV.

This chain connects TRBV12-3 or TRBV12-4 to TRBJ2-1, with D maybe TRBD2 (6 bases). Trimming shortened V by 5 bases and J by 3 bases, and 14 bases separated the two germline ends. The CDR3 contains 15 residues. The CDR3 loop reads CASSGGLLNYNEQFF. In DNA form, the CDR3 reads TGTGCCAGCAGTGGAGGACTACTTAACTACAATGAGCAGTTCTTC.

The rearrangement links TRBV12-3 or TRBV12-4 to TRBJ2-5; D is uncertain. V was clipped by 1 base and J by 5 bases, with 14 bases between them. The CDR3 extends over 15 amino acids. As DNA, the CDR3 is TGTGCCAGCAGTTTAGGCGGTGTCTGGGCGGAGACCCAGTACTTC. It is translated as CASSLGGVWAETQYF.